These 29 T cell receptor beta chains were sequenced from one sample in a study of blood T cell repertoires in COVID-19 (dated by TCRdb to 2020 to 2021). The protocol used for the library was the immunoSEQ multiplex PCR assay. Not all clones reach the TCRdb copy of this immuneACCESS table, which keeps in-frame sequences only. Checked studies attribute under half of the gap to unresolved V genes and leave the rest unexplained. Within this sample are 40,000 to 45,000 clones, with more than 75% of them counted one time only. Roughly a quarter of the sample lies in the top ten. Material for sequencing was peripheral blood. These receptors were collected from a man older than 75 with acute or convalescent COVID-19.

Only one count was recorded for this clone. The chain combines TRBV27 with TRBJ1-2, with D possibly TRBD1 on 5 matching bases. V was shortened by 4 bases and J by 7 bases, with 22 bases between the two germline ends. The CDR3 length is 16 residues. Germline CDR1 is MNHEY and CDR2 is SMNVEV (reference sequence). CDR3 coding DNA: TGTGCCAGCAGTTCCAGGACGGGGACTATGTTTGGTGGCTACACCTTC. This codes for CASSSRTGTMFGGYTF.

The J gene is TRBJ2-7, the V gene TRBV5-5; 9 nucleotides agree with TRBD1. This CDR3 is 14 amino acids long. The germline CDR1 and CDR2 sequences are SGHKS and YYEKEE (reference sequence). Unmatched junction bases numbered 7, after V lost 4 bases and J lost 5 bases. DNA for the CDR3: TGTGCCAGCAGCGGGGACAGGGTATCCCACGAGCAGTACTTC. Its protein product is CASSGDRVSHEQYF.

This chain links TRBV9 with TRBJ2-7; D possibly corresponds to TRBD2 (7 bases). V was trimmed by 0 bases and J by 0 bases, leaving 16 bases between them. The germline gives CDR1 SGDLS, CDR2 YYNGEE. This CDR3 has 17 residues. CDR3 DNA: TGTGCCAGCAGCGTAGGGGAGGGGGGATTCATCTCCTACGAGCAGTACTTC. Its translation is CASSVGEGGFISYEQYF.

The chain combines TRBV10-3 with TRBJ2-5, with TRBD1 matching over 8 bases. The CDR3 runs 13 residues. The germline CDR1 and CDR2 sequences are ENHRY and SYGVKD. J was trimmed by 2 bases and V by 7 bases; bases with no gene match: 3. CDR3 DNA sequence: TGTGCCATCAAGGGACAGGTGCAAGAGACCCAGTACTTC. It encodes CAIKGQVQETQYF.

As for this clone: A read error may produce the germline difference seen at one junction end. V is TRBV6-6 and J is TRBJ2-3, with 9 positions matching TRBD2. The CDR3 sequence is 15 residues long. Germline values: CDR1 MNHNY, CDR2 SVGAGI (reference sequence). The CDR3 spells CASTPLGTSKDTQYF. The CDR3 nucleotides read TGTGCCAGCACCCCTCTCGGGACTAGCAAAGATACGCAGTATTTT.

The V call is TRBV18, the J call TRBJ2-7, with 7 bases lining up with TRBD1. CDR3 size: 15 residues. Germline lookup yields CDR1 KGHSH and CDR2 LQKENI. Trimming at V came to 0 bases and at J to 0 bases, leaving 2 bases not matched to a gene. CDR3 in DNA: TGTGCCAGCTCACCACCGGGACAGTACTCCTACGAGCAGTACTTC. It yields the protein CASSPPGQYSYEQYF. Full variable domain (outside the CDR3, taken from reference TRBV18 and TRBJ2-7): NAGVMQNPRHLVRRRGQEARLRCSPMKGHSHVYWYRQLPEEGLKFMVYLQKENIIDESGMPKERFSAEFPKEGPSILRIQQVVRGDSAAYFCASSPPGQYSYEQYFGPGTRLTVT.

V is TRBV30 and J is TRBJ2-7; tentatively, D is TRBD2 (6 bases). This CDR3 has 11 amino acids. Trimming removed 8 bases at V and 4 bases at J, with 12 bases between. Per germline, CDR1 GTSNPN and CDR2 SVGIG (reference sequence). CDR3 DNA: TGTGCCCTAGGGACTTATTACGAGCAGTACTTC. Translating it yields CALGTYYEQYF.

This sequence joins TRBV9 and TRBJ2-2; D not resolved. V lost 0 bases and J lost 7, with 10 bases in between. The CDR3 runs 14 residues. Germline-derived CDR1 and CDR2 are SGDLS and YYNGEE. The DNA of the CDR3 is TGTGCCAGCAGCGTAGCACATACCCGCGGGGAGCTGTTTTTT. This translates into CASSVAHTRGELFF.

The chain recombines TRBV6-6 with TRBJ1-2; a weak D match, TRBD1 (6 bases). The CDR3 runs to 14 residues. The germline V gene has CDR1 MNHNY and CDR2 SVGAGI (reference sequence). The germline V and J ends were trimmed by 1 base and 8 bases, with 14 bases remaining between them. In nucleotides, the CDR3 is TGTGCCAGCAGTTACTTGGCAGGGGAGGGAGGCTACACCTTC. It encodes CASSYLAGEGGYTF.

This clone is a singleton in its sample. This chain uses TRBV3-1 (or the pseudogene TRBV3-2) with TRBJ2-3; 10 bases line up with TRBD2. The J segment lost 0 bases and the V segment lost 6 bases, leaving 0 bases of the junction unmatched. Germline V lookup: CDR1 LGHDT, CDR2 YNNKEL (reference sequence). CDR3 size: 14 residues. CDR3 sequence (DNA): TGTGCCAGCAGGACTAGCGGGAGCACAGATACGCAGTATTTT. It translates to CASRTSGSTDTQYF.

The rearrangement joins TRBV9 to TRBJ1-1, with no clear D. CDR1 and CDR2 from the germline V gene are SGDLS and YYNGEE. V lost 1 base to trimming and J lost 0 bases, with 7 bases between them. The length of the CDR3 is 14 residues. The CDR3 sequence is CASSVSPLNTEAFF. The CDR3 bases are TGTGCCAGCAGCGTATCCCCATTGAACACTGAAGCTTTCTTT. Full variable domain (missing parts from reference TRBV9 and TRBJ1-1): DSGVTQTPKHLITATGQRVTLRCSPRSGDLSVYWYQQSLDQGLQFLIQYYNGEERAKGNILERFSAQQFPDLHSELNLSSLELGDSALYFCASSVSPLNTEAFFGQGTRLTVV.

The chain has TRBV30 and TRBJ2-7, with TRBD1 matching over 9 bases. Germline V gene data show CDR1 as GTSNPN and CDR2 as SVGIG (reference sequence). The CDR3 loop spans 14 amino acids. Trimming at V came to 3 bases and at J to 2 bases, leaving 5 bases not matched to a gene. CDR3 in amino acids: CAWSLGQGAYEQYF. DNA of the CDR3: TGTGCCTGGAGCCTGGGACAGGGCGCCTACGAGCAGTACTTC.

The DNA for the CDR3 is TGTGCCAGCAGTTACGGAGCGGGGTCCACCGGGGAGCTGTTTTTT. This sequence encodes CASSYGAGSTGELFF. The chain joins TRBV6-6 to TRBJ2-2; 7 nucleotides match TRBD2. This CDR3 has 15 amino acids. Germline CDR1 is MNHNY and CDR2 is SVGAGI (reference sequence). V was clipped by 2 bases and J by 4 bases; unmatched bases: 4.

V and J are TRBV4-1 and TRBJ2-2; the match to TRBD2 covers 13 bases. CDR1 is MGHRA and CDR2 is YSYEKL in the germline V gene. This CDR3 has 17 amino acids. V lost 1 base to trimming and J lost 6 bases; unmatched junction nucleotides: 5. CDR3: CASSQGTSGSSAGELFF. Here the CDR3 DNA reads TGCGCCAGCAGCCAAGGGACTAGCGGGAGTAGCGCCGGGGAGCTGTTTTTT.

This clone turned up a few times. The DNA of the CDR3 is TGTGCCTGGACGGAGAGGGCCAGCGAGCAGTTCTTC. This gives the protein CAWTERASEQFF. The chain employs TRBV30 and TRBJ2-1, with D possibly matching TRBD2 (5 bases). Trimming removed 4 bases from V and 10 bases from J, with 14 bases in between. This CDR3 comprises 12 residues. Germline values: CDR1 GTSNPN, CDR2 SVGIG (reference sequence).

This clone was seen a few times. CDR3 bases: TGTGCCAGTAGTATGAGAGGGCAGTATGGCTACACCTTC. Its protein is CASSMRGQYGYTF. The chain recombines TRBV19 with TRBJ1-2; D remains ambiguous. The CDR3 length is 13 residues. Germline V gene sequence: CDR1 LNHDA, CDR2 SQIVND (reference sequence). Between the trimmed V and J ends, which lost 3 bases and 5 bases, there was a span of 10 bases.

V usage is TRBV30 and J usage is TRBJ2-2; 9 bases fit TRBD2. This CDR3 has 16 residues. With 4 bases clipped from V and 4 bases from J, the junction kept 10 bases outside the gene matches. Germline-derived CDR1 and CDR2 are GTSNPN and SVGIG (reference sequence). The CDR3 nucleotides are TGTGCCTGGAAGGCGCGCGGGAGGGCCGGCACCGGGGAGCTGTTTTTT. This translates into CAWKARGRAGTGELFF.

The chain uses TRBV29-1 and TRBJ2-5; tentative D call: TRBD1 (5 bases). V lost 3 bases, J lost 5 bases, and 10 bases lay in between. Germline V gene data show CDR1 as SQVTM and CDR2 as ANQGSEA. The CDR3 runs 12 residues. The chain's CDR3 is CSVEDTSETQYF. The CDR3 nucleotides are TGCAGCGTTGAGGACACCTCCGAGACCCAGTACTTC.

This chain connects TRBV18 to TRBJ2-5; perhaps TRBD2 as D (5 bases). Germline V gives CDR1 KGHSH, CDR2 LQKENI. V shed 6 bases and J shed 5 bases, with 16 bases lying between them. This CDR3 has 14 residues. The DNA for the CDR3 is TGTGCCAGCTCGGACTCGGGTAGTTTGGAGACCCAGTACTTC. Its protein product is CASSDSGSLETQYF.

This clone was counted between two and nine times. This chain joins TRBV2 and TRBJ2-5; 11 bases map to TRBD2. V lost 6 bases and J lost 1; bases outside the gene matches: 4. The CDR3 has 15 amino acids. Germline loops: CDR1 SNHLY, CDR2 FYNNEI. DNA for the CDR3: TGTGCCAGCAGACTAGCGGGGGTGACCCAAGAGACCCAGTACTTC. Encoded protein: CASRLAGVTQETQYF. Complete variable domain (other parts from reference TRBV2 and TRBJ2-5): EPEVTQTPSHQVTQMGQEVILRCVPISNHLYFYWYRQILGQKVEFLVSFYNNEISEKSEIFDDQFSVERPDGSNFTLKIRSTKLEDSAMYFCASRLAGVTQETQYFGPGTRLLVL.

V and J are TRBV5-8 and TRBJ1-1; the D is unclear. Germline loops: CDR1 SGHTS, CDR2 YDEGEE. Trimming took 4 bases from V and 4 from J, leaving 11 bases between them. The CDR3 loop spans 13 amino acids. CDR3 coding DNA: TGTGCCAGCAGCCGCGGTGAGTTCACTGAAGCTTTCTTT. Amino acid sequence: CASSRGEFTEAFF. The entire variable domain, with the rest obtained from reference TRBV5-8 and TRBJ1-1, is as follows: EAGVTQSPTHLIKTRGQQATLRCSPISGHTSVYWYQQALGLGLQFLLWYDEGEERNRGNFPPRFSGRQFPNYSSELNVNALELEDSALYLCASSRGEFTEAFFGQGTRLTVV.

J is TRBJ2-1 and V is TRBV6-5; 13 bases align to TRBD2. This CDR3 is built from 15 residues. V was clipped by 4 bases and J by 4 bases; unmatched bases: 1. Looked up from germline, CDR1 is MNHEY and CDR2 is SVGAGI. Written as DNA, the CDR3 is TGTGCCAGCAGTTCGGGACTAGCGGGGTACAATGAGCAGTTCTTC. The encoded protein is CASSSGLAGYNEQFF.

The V call is TRBV19, the J call TRBJ1-2, with D possibly matching TRBD1 (6 bases). The CDR3 has 15 amino acids. CDR1 LNHDA and CDR2 SQIVND come from the germline V gene (reference sequence). V gave up 1 base and J gave up 6 bases, with 15 bases separating them. The chain's CDR3 is CASSIAVWGGHGYTF. For the CDR3, the DNA is TGTGCCAGTAGTATAGCGGTCTGGGGGGGCCATGGCTACACCTTC.

The chain joins TRBV5-1 to TRBJ2-2, with 7 bases lining up with TRBD1. Trimming cost V 6 bases and J 2 bases; bases outside gene matches: 4. CDR1 is SGHRS and CDR2 is YFSETQ in the germline V gene. This CDR3 region has 14 residues. CDR3 region: CASKEGGNTGELFF. CDR3 nucleotide sequence: TGCGCCAGCAAAGAAGGGGGCAACACCGGGGAGCTGTTTTTT.

The chain carries TRBV16 and TRBJ2-7; 11 nucleotides agree with TRBD1. The CDR3 contains 13 residues. Germline values: CDR1 KGHSY, CDR2 FQNENV. V shed 4 bases and J 5 bases; nucleotides not matched to a gene: 1. CDR3 protein: CASSRDRGNEQYF. The CDR3 region has the DNA TGTGCCAGCAGCCGGGACAGGGGGAACGAGCAGTACTTC.

This chain uses TRBV4-2 with TRBJ2-1, with a possible D match to TRBD2 (6 bases). This CDR3 spans 16 amino acids. Germline CDR1 and CDR2: LGHNA and YNFKEQ. Trimming took off 3 bases at V and 0 bases at J, with 12 bases between the two ends. The CDR3 bases are TGTGCCAGCAGCCACTTAGCGGCTACCTCCTACAATGAGCAGTTCTTC. It yields the protein CASSHLAATSYNEQFF.

The chain recombines TRBV19 with TRBJ2-5, with 8 bases fitting TRBD2. The germline gives CDR1 LNHDA, CDR2 SQIVND (reference sequence). CDR3 length equals 16 residues. Germline trimming cut 5 bases from V and 5 bases from J; bases unmatched to any gene: 13. The CDR3 spells CASSFPGTSGGETQYF. In nucleotides, the CDR3 is TGTGCCAGTAGTTTTCCCGGGACTTCGGGGGGGGAGACCCAGTACTTC.

This chain joins TRBV5-4 and TRBJ2-7; TRBD2 aligns across 8 bases. The V gene's germline CDR1 is SGHNT and CDR2 YYREEE (reference sequence). There are 18 residues in the CDR3. The trim removed 4 bases at V and 6 bases at J, leaving 21 bases unmatched. This chain's CDR3 is CASSLGMGRLAGTSEQYF. DNA of the CDR3: TGTGCCAGCAGCCTTGGGATGGGTCGGCTAGCGGGCACGAGCGAGCAGTACTTC.

CDR3 sequence: CASSVLAGDTGTQYF. The CDR3 DNA is TGTGCCAGCAGTGTACTAGCGGGGGACACGGGGACCCAGTACTTC. The J gene is TRBJ2-5, the V gene TRBV2, with 11 bases aligning to TRBD2. The CDR3 consists of 15 residues. Germline V lookup: CDR1 SNHLY, CDR2 FYNNEI. V shed 4 bases and J 7 bases; nucleotides not matched to a gene: 8.